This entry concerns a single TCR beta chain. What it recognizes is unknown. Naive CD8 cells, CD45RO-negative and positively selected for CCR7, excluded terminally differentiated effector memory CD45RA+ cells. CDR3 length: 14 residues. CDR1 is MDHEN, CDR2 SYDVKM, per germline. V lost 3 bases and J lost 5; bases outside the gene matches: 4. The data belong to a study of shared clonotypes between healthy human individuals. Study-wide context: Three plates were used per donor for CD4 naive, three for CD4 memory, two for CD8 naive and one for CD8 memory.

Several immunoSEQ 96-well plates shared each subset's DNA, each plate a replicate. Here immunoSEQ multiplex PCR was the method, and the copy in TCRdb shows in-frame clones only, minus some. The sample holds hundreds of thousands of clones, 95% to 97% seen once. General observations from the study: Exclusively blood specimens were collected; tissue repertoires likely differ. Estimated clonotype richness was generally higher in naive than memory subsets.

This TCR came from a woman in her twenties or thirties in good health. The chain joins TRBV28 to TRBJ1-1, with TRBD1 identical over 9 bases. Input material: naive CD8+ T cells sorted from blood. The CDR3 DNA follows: TGTGCCAGCAGTTTGGACAGGGGAAGGACTGAAGCTTTCTTT. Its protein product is CASSLDRGRTEAFF. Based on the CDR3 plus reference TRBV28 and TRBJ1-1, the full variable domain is DVKVTQSSRYLVKRTGEKVFLECVQDMDHENMFWYRQDPGLGLRLIYFSYDVKMKEKGDIPEGYSVSREKKERFSLILESASTNQTSMYLCASSLDRGRTEAFFGQGTRLTVV.